A selection of T cell receptor beta chains follows, all from one sample in a study of blood T cell repertoires in COVID-19. Produced via immunoSEQ multiplex PCR; TCRdb's table is partial and in-frame only. Among roughly 250,000 clones listed, approximately 83% were seen once. The sample taken for sequencing was peripheral blood. The receptors here all came from a man aged 45 to 65 with active or convalescent COVID-19. The CDR3 runs from the conserved cysteine through the conserved F or W. Size is stated for part of the rows, as once, few or many counts, or as a class when the clone is expanded.

abundance: .
j_gene: TRBJ2-2
v_gene: TRBV5-1
CDR3aa: CASSLDSGLAGELFF

abundance: .
j_gene: TRBJ1-4
v_gene: TRBV13
CDR3aa: CASSLGHRRALDEKLFF

abundance: .
j_gene: TRBJ1-1
v_gene: TRBV30
CDR3aa: CAWSITGGDTEAFF

abundance: .
j_gene: TRBJ1-1
v_gene: TRBV29-1
CDR3aa: CSVERGTKAGTEAFF

abundance: .
j_gene: TRBJ2-7
v_gene: TRBV27
CDR3aa: CASSLLQASSYEQYF

abundance: few
j_gene: TRBJ2-1
v_gene: TRBV7-7
CDR3aa: CASSLGTDSSYNEQFF

abundance: .
j_gene: TRBJ2-3
v_gene: TRBV6-1
CDR3aa: CASSEPGDTSTDTQYF

abundance: .
j_gene: TRBJ2-2
v_gene: TRBV3-1/TRBV3-2
CDR3aa: CASSQRQLAGGELFF

abundance: .
j_gene: TRBJ2-2
v_gene: TRBV2
CDR3aa: CASSSGTGNTGELFF

abundance: .
j_gene: TRBJ2-7
v_gene: TRBV27
CDR3aa: CASGTPGLTYEQYF

abundance: .
j_gene: TRBJ2-1
v_gene: TRBV12-3/TRBV12-4
CDR3aa: CASISGGAREQFF

abundance: .
j_gene: TRBJ2-3
v_gene: TRBV7-9
CDR3aa: CASSERTDTQYF

abundance: .
j_gene: TRBJ2-7
v_gene: TRBV27
CDR3aa: CASSLSSGPSYEQYF

abundance: few
j_gene: TRBJ2-3
v_gene: TRBV19
CDR3aa: CASSMGTGGTDTQYF

abundance: .
j_gene: TRBJ2-3
v_gene: TRBV28
CDR3aa: CATSRGGDDTQYF

abundance: few
j_gene: TRBJ1-4
v_gene: TRBV7-9
CDR3aa: CASSSRDRGEKLFF

abundance: .
j_gene: TRBJ2-3
v_gene: TRBV6-4
CDR3aa: CASSDSQGGTDTQYF

abundance: .
j_gene: TRBJ2-5
v_gene: TRBV5-1
CDR3aa: CASSRGGQETQYF

abundance: .
j_gene: TRBJ1-1
v_gene: TRBV7-9
CDR3aa: CASSLAGPENTEAFF

abundance: few
j_gene: TRBJ1-2
v_gene: TRBV30
CDR3aa: CAWGTGVPGYTF

abundance: .
j_gene: TRBJ2-5
v_gene: TRBV12-3/TRBV12-4
CDR3aa: CASSMGQQETQYF

abundance: once
j_gene: TRBJ1-4
v_gene: TRBV27
CDR3aa: CASSLSWGANEKLFF

abundance: .
j_gene: TRBJ2-1
v_gene: TRBV19
CDR3aa: CASEVAIGAYNEQFF

abundance: .
j_gene: TRBJ1-5
v_gene: TRBV5-6
CDR3aa: CASSRTTGTVLDQPQHF

abundance: .
j_gene: TRBJ1-2
v_gene: TRBV3-1/TRBV3-2
CDR3aa: CASSQRGAIFYGYTF

abundance: .
j_gene: TRBJ2-7
v_gene: TRBV30
CDR3aa: CAWSVGGGAPSFKHEQYF

abundance: .
j_gene: TRBJ1-6
v_gene: TRBV25-1
CDR3aa: CASGQRQDSPLHF

abundance: .
j_gene: TRBJ2-3
v_gene: TRBV14
CDR3aa: CASSRRSRLARTDTQYF

abundance: .
j_gene: TRBJ2-5
v_gene: TRBV2
CDR3aa: CASKKGTGSETQYF

abundance: .
j_gene: TRBJ2-5
v_gene: TRBV3-1/TRBV3-2
CDR3aa: CASSQDRGSGGLETQYF

abundance: .
j_gene: TRBJ1-2
v_gene: TRBV4-1
CDR3aa: CASSLRDGTRGNYGYTF

abundance: .
j_gene: TRBJ2-1
v_gene: TRBV19
CDR3aa: CASSIGSGTYNEQFF

abundance: .
j_gene: TRBJ1-5
v_gene: TRBV30
CDR3aa: CAWSRGGGSYQPQHF

abundance: once
j_gene: TRBJ1-1
v_gene: TRBV4-2
CDR3aa: CASSQDRQSELTTEAFF

abundance: .
j_gene: TRBJ1-2
v_gene: TRBV7-9
CDR3aa: CASSLDIYGYTF

abundance: .
j_gene: TRBJ2-3
v_gene: TRBV5-4
CDR3aa: CASSTGVGVDTQYF

abundance: .
j_gene: TRBJ1-5
v_gene: TRBV9
CDR3aa: CASSVATDQPQHF

abundance: .
j_gene: TRBJ1-2
v_gene: TRBV27
CDR3aa: CASMGPGGYTF

abundance: .
j_gene: TRBJ1-1
v_gene: TRBV30
CDR3aa: CAWGGGAGTEAFF

abundance: few
j_gene: TRBJ1-5
v_gene: TRBV28
CDR3aa: CASSLIRGRHQPQHF

abundance: .
j_gene: TRBJ1-2
v_gene: TRBV20-1
CDR3aa: CSASVTTQGYGYTF

abundance: .
j_gene: TRBJ2-7
v_gene: TRBV3-1/TRBV3-2
CDR3aa: CASSRTRGEQYF

abundance: .
j_gene: TRBJ1-6
v_gene: TRBV6-4
CDR3aa: CASSDRENSPLHF

abundance: .
j_gene: TRBJ2-7
v_gene: TRBV28
CDR3aa: CASSTGRSYSYEQYF

abundance: .
j_gene: TRBJ2-4
v_gene: TRBV18
CDR3aa: CASSPPRDGSLWNIQYF

abundance: few
j_gene: TRBJ1-2
v_gene: TRBV5-4
CDR3aa: CASSLVRGGVYGYTF

abundance: .
j_gene: TRBJ2-2
v_gene: TRBV23-1
CDR3aa: CANSPPTSNTGELFF

abundance: .
j_gene: TRBJ2-3
v_gene: TRBV7-3
CDR3aa: CASSLLVPEGYSTDTQYF

abundance: .
j_gene: TRBJ1-1
v_gene: TRBV6-6
CDR3aa: CASSLLRWVTEAFF

abundance: .
j_gene: TRBJ2-1
v_gene: TRBV6-5
CDR3aa: CASILRGGAGNEQFF

abundance: .
j_gene: TRBJ1-3
v_gene: TRBV18
CDR3aa: CASSPPGSTSLSGNTIYF

abundance: .
j_gene: TRBJ2-4
v_gene: TRBV28
CDR3aa: CAIGDRQNIQYF

abundance: .
j_gene: TRBJ2-2
v_gene: TRBV6-5
CDR3aa: CASSFRTLNTGELFF

abundance: .
j_gene: TRBJ1-1
v_gene: TRBV7-7
CDR3aa: CASSPWGGVNTEAFF